This T cell receptor beta chain stems from a study of cytomegalovirus exposure and HLA in healthy donors. V lost 0 bases, J lost 4 bases, and 12 bases lay in between. CDR3 length equals 15 residues. The table came from immunoSEQ multiplex PCR; TCRdb's copy has only in-frame clones and leaves some out. This table holds approximately 150,000 clones, roughly 80% found once. Study outcomes and limitations: Cytomegalovirus association was listed for roughly 160 TCR beta chains. Rarity held for most TCR sequences, but there were some public TCRs that occurred in many donors. Subsequent analysis showed first-cohort TCR clusters tending to co-occur in some 110 validation repertoires.

About this clone: Its antigen is currently unknown.

The sequence was obtained from a man under 40 in good health and CMV-seropositive. Sequencing was done on a sample of PBMCs. The chain uses TRBV23-1 and TRBJ2-5; tentative D call: TRBD1 (8 bases). TRBV23-1 is classed as an ORF, of uncertain function. CDR3 protein: CASSQSTGGGETQYF. DNA for the CDR3: TGCGCCAGCAGTCAATCTACAGGGGGGGGAGAGACCCAGTACTTC.